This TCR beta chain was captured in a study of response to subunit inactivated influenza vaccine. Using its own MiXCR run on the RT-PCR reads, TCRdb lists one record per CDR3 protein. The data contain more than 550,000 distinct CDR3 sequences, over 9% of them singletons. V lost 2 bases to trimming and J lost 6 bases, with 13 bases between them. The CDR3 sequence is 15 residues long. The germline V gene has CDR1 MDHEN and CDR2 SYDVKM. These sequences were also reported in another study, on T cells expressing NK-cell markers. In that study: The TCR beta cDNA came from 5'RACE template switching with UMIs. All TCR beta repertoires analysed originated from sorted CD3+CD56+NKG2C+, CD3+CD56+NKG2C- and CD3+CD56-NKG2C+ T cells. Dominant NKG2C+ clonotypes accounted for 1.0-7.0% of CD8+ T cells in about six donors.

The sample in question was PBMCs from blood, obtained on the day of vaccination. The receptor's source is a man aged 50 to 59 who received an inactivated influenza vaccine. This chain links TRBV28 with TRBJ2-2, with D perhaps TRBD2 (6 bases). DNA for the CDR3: TGTGCCAGCAGTTTAACTAGCATGAGGGCCGGGGAGCTGTTTTTT. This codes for CASSLTSMRAGELFF.